This note documents a single TCR beta chain sequence. Looked up from germline, CDR1 is SGHDN and CDR2 is FVKESK. CDR3 length: 13 residues. V lost 0 bases and J lost 8, with 8 bases in between. The sample belongs to a study of shared T cell receptors in the human thymus. Assay: immunoSEQ multiplex PCR; the TCRdb copy retains only in-frame clones and omits some. The sample lists hundreds of thousands of clones, over 75% occurring once. Separately, the same data were catalogued under a study of human thymus T cells. As reported in that work: Donation was from healthy Finnish infants who were having corrective surgery that addressed congenital heart defects. Surgeons resected thymus tissue during corrective heart surgery. Use of V and J genes seemed skewed within the thymic and blood repertoires.

This receptor was identified in a boy under three years old with a congenital heart defect. Sequencing used thymocytes. The genes are TRBV14 and TRBJ2-1; the D is unclear. The CDR3 here is CASSQDPPDEQFF. In DNA form, the CDR3 reads TGTGCCAGCAGCCAAGACCCTCCGGATGAGCAGTTCTTC. Filled out from reference TRBV14 and TRBJ2-1, the complete variable domain reads EAGVTQFPSHSVIEKGQTVTLRCDPISGHDNLYWYRRVMGKEIKFLLHFVKESKQDESGMPNNRFLAERTGGTYSTLKVQPAELEDSGVYFCASSQDPPDEQFFGPGTRLTVL.